These T cell receptor beta chains were read from a single sample in a study of blood T cell repertoires in COVID-19. Libraries were prepared by immunoSEQ multiplex PCR; TCRdb keeps only in-frame clonotypes and omits some of them. The sample lists just under 65,000 clones, 80% to 85% occurring once. Sequencing was carried out using peripheral blood. Receptors originate from a human donor in a cohort sampled during active COVID-19. Each CDR3 is given without its conserved first and last residue. A D gene is named only where the DNA matches it firmly.

V: TRBV7-3
J: TRBJ2-3
D: NA
CDR3: ASSLNPGMGPTDTQY

V: TRBV28
J: TRBJ1-4
D: NA
CDR3: ASSLMGRVVTNEKLF

V: TRBV27
J: TRBJ1-6
D: NA
CDR3: ASSSEPQSLRNSPLH

V: TRBV6-5
J: TRBJ1-6
D: NA
CDR3: ASKGYNSPLH

V: TRBV10-1
J: TRBJ2-2
D: NA
CDR3: ASSPDRTNTGELF

V: TRBV6-6
J: TRBJ1-6
D: NA
CDR3: ASSPRDSAYNSPLH

V: TRBV4-2
J: TRBJ2-7
D: TRBD1
CDR3: ASSQEETGAHEQY

V: TRBV19
J: TRBJ2-1
D: TRBD2
CDR3: ASSIKRGDLSNEQF

V: TRBV19
J: TRBJ2-3
D: NA
CDR3: ASSTFSTDTQY

V: TRBV5-4
J: TRBJ1-1
D: NA
CDR3: ASSFHGYTEAF

V: TRBV10-2
J: TRBJ1-2
D: NA
CDR3: ASSFRDRPYGYT

V: TRBV6-5
J: TRBJ1-5
D: NA
CDR3: ASSYWEGSQPQH

V: TRBV2
J: TRBJ2-5
D: TRBD1
CDR3: ASGQEQETQY

V: TRBV6-5
J: TRBJ2-2
D: NA
CDR3: ASRPHRDTGELF

V: TRBV6-1
J: TRBJ2-7
D: NA
CDR3: ASSELGTGAYEQY

V: TRBV2
J: TRBJ2-2
D: TRBD2
CDR3: ASSPRTSGGPLRAGELF

V: TRBV27
J: TRBJ1-2
D: TRBD1
CDR3: ASSLYPGQGNYGYT

V: TRBV4-1
J: TRBJ2-2
D: TRBD1
CDR3: ASSPGQSNTGELF

V: TRBV18
J: TRBJ2-5
D: NA
CDR3: ASSPLAFETQY

V: TRBV4-2
J: TRBJ1-2
D: NA
CDR3: ASSQNFGGRGYGYT

V: TRBV5-1
J: TRBJ2-1
D: TRBD2
CDR3: ASSPLAGRDEQF

V: TRBV5-4
J: TRBJ2-7
D: TRBD2
CDR3: ASSLDPGGSYEQY

V: TRBV7-9
J: TRBJ2-3
D: NA
CDR3: ATRPWESGTDTQY

V: TRBV3-1/TRBV3-2
J: TRBJ1-4
D: TRBD1
CDR3: ASSRQGTGKLF

V: TRBV30
J: TRBJ2-3
D: TRBD2
CDR3: AWGTSGGARDTQY

V: TRBV2
J: TRBJ2-2
D: TRBD1
CDR3: ASSEYTGAGELF

V: TRBV28
J: TRBJ2-1
D: NA
CDR3: ASTSASRKEQF

V: TRBV18
J: TRBJ2-1
D: TRBD2
CDR3: ASSTLGGRYNEQF

V: TRBV5-5
J: TRBJ1-2
D: TRBD1
CDR3: ASSGRTGNYGYT

V: TRBV2
J: TRBJ1-5
D: NA
CDR3: ASSNLGGANQPQH

V: TRBV30
J: TRBJ1-6
D: NA
CDR3: AWSVVSQGNSPLH

V: TRBV5-1
J: TRBJ1-1
D: TRBD1
CDR3: ASSLKTGGTTEAF

V: TRBV11-2
J: TRBJ1-6
D: TRBD1
CDR3: ASSFQTGSWSPLH

V: TRBV28
J: TRBJ1-2
D: NA
CDR3: AASQGHGYT

V: TRBV7-2
J: TRBJ1-5
D: TRBD1
CDR3: ASSLGQGTGFQH

V: TRBV4-2
J: TRBJ2-7
D: NA
CDR3: ASSLAGGSYEQY

V: TRBV5-5
J: TRBJ2-7
D: TRBD2
CDR3: ASSFRGLAGDVLKSEQY

V: TRBV28
J: TRBJ2-5
D: TRBD2
CDR3: ASSQPGLAFQETQY

V: TRBV4-2
J: TRBJ1-1
D: NA
CDR3: ASSQEGGRVAF

V: TRBV11-1
J: TRBJ2-7
D: TRBD1
CDR3: ASSLGDRVPYEQY

V: TRBV6-5
J: TRBJ2-2
D: NA
CDR3: ASSYIQERTGELF

V: TRBV5-4
J: TRBJ1-1
D: NA
CDR3: ASSHSGSGRNTEAF

V: TRBV7-2
J: TRBJ1-6
D: NA
CDR3: ASTETGQGYSPLH

V: TRBV15
J: TRBJ2-5
D: TRBD2
CDR3: ATSRELAGGRETQY

V: TRBV2
J: TRBJ1-2
D: TRBD1
CDR3: ASSEVTGPGGYT

V: TRBV7-3
J: TRBJ2-5
D: NA
CDR3: ASSLTVRETQY